These 30 T cell receptor beta chains were sequenced from one sample in a study of T cell responses to AZD1222 COVID-19 vaccine. Profiled with immunoSEQ multiplex PCR; TCRdb holds only in-frame clones, not every one. The data contain approximately 100,000 clones, about 90% of them seen just once; the ten biggest clones take up 2.8%. Sample: peripheral blood, taken on day 0 of MenACWY control vaccination. The receptors shown here come from an adult in good health.

The chain is built from TRBV28 and TRBJ1-5; 8 positions match TRBD1. The CDR3 covers 15 residues. Germline trimming cut 6 bases from V and 2 bases from J; bases unmatched to any gene: 6. CDR1 is MDHEN and CDR2 is SYDVKM in the germline V gene. CDR3 bases: TGTGCCAGCAGCCTACAGGGACAGGGCAATCAGCCCCAGCATTTT. This gives the protein CASSLQGQGNQPQHF.

This clone has a single count. The chain has TRBV5-6 and TRBJ2-5, with 9 bases aligning to TRBD1. There are 14 residues in the CDR3. The germline CDR1 and CDR2 sequences are SGHDT and YYEEEE. With 0 bases clipped from V and 5 bases from J, the junction kept 2 bases outside the gene matches. The CDR3 region has the DNA TGTGCCAGCAGCTTGGGGACAGGGGTGGAGACCCAGTACTTC. It specifies CASSLGTGVETQYF.

The genes are TRBV27 and TRBJ1-1; no definite D call. V lost 2 bases and J lost 12, with 16 bases in between. This CDR3 has 13 residues. CDR1 and CDR2 (germline): MNHEY, SMNVEV (reference sequence). The CDR3 nucleotides are TGTGCCAGCAGTTTAGGTCGGCACGAAGTGACTTTCTTT. As protein: CASSLGRHEVTFF.

This clone came up a few times. The chain carries TRBV6-5 and TRBJ2-7, with D perhaps TRBD1 (5 bases). The V and J ends lost 7 bases and 0 bases respectively, with 16 bases between them. This CDR3 has 15 amino acids. CDR1 and CDR2 (germline): MNHEY, SVGAGI. CDR3: CASKPYAQGSYEQYF. Written as DNA, the CDR3 is TGTGCCAGCAAGCCTTACGCGCAGGGCTCCTACGAGCAGTACTTC.

J is TRBJ2-7 and V is TRBV20-1; unclear D gene. The V gene's germline CDR1 is DFQATT and CDR2 SNEGSKA (reference sequence). Trimming removed 3 bases at V and 0 bases at J, with 9 bases between. The CDR3 contains 13 residues. In DNA, the CDR3 is TGCAGTGCTAGTAACGGCCCCTCCTACGAGCAGTACTTC. Protein product: CSASNGPSYEQYF.

The rearrangement joins TRBV6-2 or TRBV6-3 to TRBJ2-5; 7 bases fit TRBD1. CDR1 and CDR2 (germline): MNHEY, SVGEGT. The trim removed 6 bases at V and 0 bases at J, leaving 7 bases unmatched. CDR3 length equals 15 residues. The CDR3 coding sequence is TGTGCCAGCAGCTGGGGACAGACGTACCAAGAGACCCAGTACTTC. Residues: CASSWGQTYQETQYF.

The chain has TRBV27 and TRBJ2-1, with TRBD2 matching 8 bases. This CDR3 is 15 amino acids long. Germline V lookup: CDR1 MNHEY, CDR2 SMNVEV (reference sequence). Germline trimming cut 4 bases from V and 4 bases from J; bases unmatched to any gene: 6. The CDR3 loop reads CASSYSAGEYNEQFF. In nucleotides, the CDR3 is TGTGCCAGCAGTTATTCAGCGGGGGAGTACAATGAGCAGTTCTTC.

This clone appeared a single time. The rearrangement joins TRBV4-1 to TRBJ1-1; unclear D gene. Germline V gene lookup returns CDR1 MGHRA and CDR2 YSYEKL. V was clipped by 4 bases and J by 4 bases, with 16 bases between them. This CDR3 has 15 amino acids. The CDR3 DNA is TGCGCCAGCAGCCCCGGCGGATCGTTTCCCACTGAAGCTTTCTTT. Residues: CASSPGGSFPTEAFF.

This rearrangement joins TRBV4-2 to TRBJ1-5; D is ambiguous. Germline V gene sequence: CDR1 LGHNA, CDR2 YNFKEQ. The CDR3 runs to 14 residues. V was cut by 1 base and J by 4 bases, with 8 bases left in between. CDR3 nucleotide sequence: TGTGCCAGCAGCCAAGGGCCAACTAATCAGCCCCAGCATTTT. Translated, it gives CASSQGPTNQPQHF.

The CDR3 DNA reads TGTGCTAGTGGCCCGGTGGTGTTCTCCTACAATGAGCAGTTCTTC. This gives the protein CASGPVVFSYNEQFF. The chain couples TRBV12-5 to TRBJ2-1; D not resolved. Per the germline V gene, CDR1 is LGHNT and CDR2 is FRNRAP. Trimming pared 6 bases from V and 0 bases from J, leaving 12 bases between. This CDR3 contains 15 residues.

V gene TRBV19 combines with J gene TRBJ1-6, with D uncertain. The V and J ends lost 5 bases and 7 bases respectively, with 15 bases between them. There are 15 residues in the CDR3. Germline-derived CDR1 and CDR2 are LNHDA and SQIVND (reference sequence). In DNA form, the CDR3 reads TGTGCCAGTAGTGCCGGAGCTCTAGGGAATTCACCCCTCCACTTT. Amino acids: CASSAGALGNSPLHF.

The sample holds one count of this clone. V usage is TRBV18 and J usage is TRBJ1-1; D remains ambiguous. Germline V gene data show CDR1 as KGHSH and CDR2 as LQKENI. CDR3 length: 13 amino acids. V was shortened by 2 bases and J by 6 bases, with 10 bases between the two germline ends. The CDR3 loop is CASSPSPDAEAFF. In nucleotides, the CDR3 is TGTGCCAGCTCACCAAGCCCTGACGCTGAAGCTTTCTTT. The variable domain in full, completed from reference TRBV18 and TRBJ1-1, reads NAGVMQNPRHLVRRRGQEARLRCSPMKGHSHVYWYRQLPEEGLKFMVYLQKENIIDESGMPKERFSAEFPKEGPSILRIQQVVRGDSAAYFCASSPSPDAEAFFGQGTRLTVV.

A single count supports this clone. J is TRBJ1-5 and V is TRBV7-8; the D is unclear. CDR3 length equals 15 residues. Germline CDR1 SGHVS, CDR2 FQNEAQ. The V gene lost 5 bases and the J gene lost 0 bases, with 11 bases spanning the gap. CDR3 sequence reads: CASSPEPDSNQPQHF. The DNA for the CDR3 is TGTGCCAGCAGCCCGGAACCCGATAGCAATCAGCCCCAGCATTTT.

V gene TRBV9 combines with J gene TRBJ2-1, with D perhaps assigned TRBD1 or TRBD2 (6 bases each). Germline assignment: CDR1 SGDLS and CDR2 YYNGEE. Trimming pared 4 bases from V and 8 bases from J, leaving 19 bases between. This CDR3 contains 15 residues. The CDR3 nucleotides are TGTGCCAGCAGCTTCTTCGGGGGCCAGGTGGATGAGCAGTTCTTC. Its translation: CASSFFGGQVDEQFF.

The J gene is TRBJ1-1, the V gene TRBV5-4; D gene uncertain. Trimming shortened V by 0 bases and J by 7 bases, and 10 bases separated the two germline ends. There are 13 residues in the CDR3. Germline CDR1 SGHNT, CDR2 YYREEE (reference sequence). The CDR3 DNA sequence: TGTGCCAGCAGCTTGGCCGGGCGAGATGAAGCTTTCTTT. Translated: CASSLAGRDEAFF.

The chain uses TRBV6-5 and TRBJ2-1, with no clear D. The V end lost 6 bases, the J end lost 4 bases, and 13 bases lay between the germline ends. The CDR3 has 14 amino acids. Germline CDR1 is MNHEY and CDR2 is SVGAGI. The CDR3 spells CASRYATEYNEQFF. CDR3 nucleotides: TGTGCCAGCAGATACGCAACAGAGTACAATGAGCAGTTCTTC.

This sequence joins TRBV5-1 and TRBJ2-7; D remains ambiguous. This CDR3 is built from 12 residues. Trimming took 4 bases from V and 13 from J, leaving 18 bases between them. The V gene's germline CDR1 is SGHRS and CDR2 YFSETQ. This CDR3 reads CASSTRTGRNYF. The CDR3 DNA reads TGCGCCAGCAGCACCCGGACGGGTAGGAACTACTTC.

This clone came up once. The chain has TRBV7-3 and TRBJ2-5; 9 bases match TRBD1. V shed 5 bases, J shed 5 bases, and the junction held 6 bases outside the gene matches. The germline CDR1 and CDR2 sequences are SGHTA and FQGTGA. CDR3 length equals 14 residues. The CDR3 bases are TGTGCCAGCAGCCCCGGGACAGGGAGGGAGACCCAGTACTTC. It translates to CASSPGTGRETQYF.

V usage is TRBV27 and J usage is TRBJ2-3; TRBD1 agrees at 7 bases. The V gene's germline CDR1 is MNHEY and CDR2 SMNVEV (reference sequence). J was trimmed by 3 bases and V by 4 bases; bases with no gene match: 10. There are 16 residues in the CDR3. DNA for the CDR3: TGTGCCAGCAGTTCGTCGACAGGGTTCAGGACAGATACGCAGTATTTT. This gives the protein CASSSSTGFRTDTQYF.

The chain has TRBV3-1 (or the pseudogene TRBV3-2) and TRBJ2-5; D might be TRBD1 (5 bases). The germline V and J ends were trimmed by 6 bases and 7 bases, with 9 bases remaining between them. This CDR3 has 11 residues. CDR1 is LGHDT and CDR2 is YNNKEL in the germline V gene (reference sequence). The CDR3 spells CASRQEWTQYF. The CDR3 nucleotides are TGTGCCAGCAGACAGGAGTGGACCCAGTACTTC.

The chain recombines TRBV19 with TRBJ1-2, with TRBD1 matching 8 bases. CDR3 length equals 13 residues. Losses at the gene ends were 8 bases for V and 3 bases for J; bases not matched to a gene: 5. Germline V gene data show CDR1 as LNHDA and CDR2 as SQIVND (reference sequence). The CDR3 protein is CASSPTGDYGYTF. The CDR3 DNA is TGTGCCAGTTCCCCGACAGGGGACTATGGCTACACCTTC.

CDR3 loop: CATSRDLLTNEKLFF. CDR3 in DNA: TGTGCCACCAGCAGAGATCTTTTGACTAATGAAAAACTGTTTTTT. This chain joins TRBV15 and TRBJ1-4; unclear D gene. Germline V lookup: CDR1 LNHNV, CDR2 YYDKDF (reference sequence). Trimming took off 0 bases at V and 2 bases at J, with 7 bases between the two ends. The CDR3 is 15 amino acids.

J is TRBJ1-2 and V is TRBV6-5; 9 nucleotides agree with TRBD1. V was clipped by 5 bases and J by 7 bases; unmatched bases: 11. Germline CDR1 is MNHEY and CDR2 is SVGAGI. CDR3 size: 15 residues. The CDR3 sequence is CASSPDRGRLLGYTF. The CDR3 coding sequence is TGTGCCAGCAGTCCGGACAGGGGTCGACTTCTTGGCTACACCTTC.

This chain connects TRBV6-5 to TRBJ1-5, with 7 bases fitting TRBD1. V gave up 6 bases and J gave up 5 bases; unmatched junction bases: 4. Germline values: CDR1 MNHEY, CDR2 SVGAGI. The CDR3 covers 13 residues. DNA of the CDR3: TGTGCCAGCAGCCGACAGGGTCATCAGCCCCAGCATTTT. Residues: CASSRQGHQPQHF.

The CDR3 region has the DNA TGTGCCAGCAGTGAACTCTTGGACAGGGTCGGGGAGCTGTTTTTT. Translation: CASSELLDRVGELFF. This chain connects TRBV6-1 to TRBJ2-2, with 8 bases aligning to TRBD1. The CDR3 runs to 15 residues. CDR1 and CDR2 from the germline V gene are MNHNS and SASEGT. The J segment lost 7 bases and the V segment lost 2 bases, leaving 6 bases of the junction unmatched.

J is TRBJ2-3 and V is TRBV5-4; TRBD2 aligns across 14 bases. The CDR3 length is 18 residues. Per the germline V gene, CDR1 is SGHNT and CDR2 is YYREEE (reference sequence). V gave up 4 bases and J gave up 5 bases; unmatched junction bases: 12. This CDR3 reads CASSGGLAGEVKGDTQYF. The DNA for the CDR3 is TGTGCCAGCAGCGGGGGACTAGCGGGGGAGGTGAAGGGAGATACGCAGTATTTT.

V usage is TRBV15 and J usage is TRBJ1-1; D not certain. Germline CDR1 LNHNV, CDR2 YYDKDF (reference sequence). V was cut by 0 bases and J by 2 bases, with 10 bases left in between. The CDR3 consists of 15 residues. Here the CDR3 reads CATSRDPTINTEAFF. In DNA, the CDR3 is TGTGCCACCAGCAGAGATCCCACAATAAACACTGAAGCTTTCTTT.

The chain links TRBV6-2 or TRBV6-3 to TRBJ1-5; perhaps TRBD1 as D (5 bases). The V and J ends lost 5 bases and 5 bases respectively, with 22 bases between them. The CDR3 contains 17 residues. Looked up from germline, CDR1 is MNHEY and CDR2 is SVGEGT. The CDR3 bases are TGTGCCAGCAGTCGTACCGGGACCTTTCGGCTGGATCAGCCCCAGCATTTT. This sequence encodes CASSRTGTFRLDQPQHF.

The chain uses TRBV28 and TRBJ2-7; 12 nucleotides match TRBD1. Germline V gives CDR1 MDHEN, CDR2 SYDVKM. CDR3 size: 16 residues. V was clipped by 5 bases and J by 5 bases; unmatched bases: 10. The CDR3 nucleotides read TGTGCCAGCAGTCCCCACCGGGACAGGGGGCGGAACGAGCAGTACTTC. This translates into CASSPHRDRGRNEQYF.

The chain carries TRBV5-1 and TRBJ1-2, with D possibly matching TRBD1 (5 bases). The CDR3 runs 12 residues. CDR1 is SGHRS, CDR2 YFSETQ, per germline. V was cut by 3 bases and J by 7 bases, with 10 bases left in between. CDR3 sequence: CASSYGQGGYTF. CDR3 coding DNA: TGCGCCAGCAGCTATGGCCAGGGTGGCTACACCTTC.